Following are 31 T cell receptor beta chains from one sample sequenced in a study of monozygotic twins with inflammatory bowel disease (dated by TCRdb to about 2019). Receptor libraries were prepared by 5' RACE. The listed sequencing device is Illumina HiSeq 2500. Once TCRdb had reprocessed the reads, it stored one entry per CDR3 protein sequence and supplied no DNA. In this sample's table one finds just over 300,000 distinct CDR3 sequences. Of the sample, more than 4.5% is held by the ten largest clones. The sequenced material came from blood. The receptors stem from a human donor with ulcerative colitis or Crohn's disease, or a healthy co-twin of an affected twin (not recorded which).

The chain employs TRBV20-1 and TRBJ1-2. This CDR3 comprises 14 residues. Per germline, CDR1 DFQATT and CDR2 SNEGSKA (reference sequence). CDR3 residues: CSAGSGPWAYGYTF.

CDR3 in amino acids: CSARALTSGANTGELFF. V is TRBV20-1 and J is TRBJ2-2; as DNA is missing, the TRBD2 call by TCRdb cannot be tested. The CDR3 is made up of 17 amino acids. Germline assignment: CDR1 DFQATT and CDR2 SNEGSKA (reference sequence).

The chain couples TRBV20-1 to TRBJ2-6; TCRdb names TRBD1, which stays unverified in the absence of DNA. The germline V gene encodes CDR1 DFQATT and CDR2 SNEGSKA (reference sequence). This CDR3 is 15 amino acids long. The CDR3 is CSARTGASGANVLTF.

The gene calls are TRBV20-1 and TRBJ1-5. The germline gives CDR1 DFQATT, CDR2 SNEGSKA (reference sequence). CDR3 length: 14 residues. Here the CDR3 reads CSAQGSYSNQPQHF.

The V and J genes are TRBV7-2 and TRBJ2-5; the TRBD2 assignment by TCRdb is unverifiable without DNA. The CDR3 covers 13 residues. Germline loops: CDR1 SGHTA, CDR2 FQGNSA. The CDR3 sequence: CASSFETSGSPNF. Full variable domain (missing parts from reference TRBV7-2 and TRBJ2-5): GAGVSQSPSNKVTEKGKDVELRCDPISGHTALYWYRQSLGQGLEFLIYFQGNSAPDKSGLPSDRFSAERTGGSVSTLTIQRTQQEDSAVYLCASSFETSGSPNFGPGTRLLVL.

V and J are TRBV20-1 and TRBJ2-4; with no DNA, the TCRdb D assignment of TRBD1 cannot be verified. The CDR3 consists of 17 residues. Per the germline V gene, CDR1 is DFQATT and CDR2 is SNEGSKA (reference sequence). The chain's CDR3 is CSARARISGAAKNIQYF.

This rearrangement joins TRBV9 to TRBJ2-7; TCRdb designates TRBD1, a call that cannot be tested without DNA. CDR1 and CDR2 from the germline V gene are SGDLS and YYNGEE. The CDR3 sequence is 15 residues long. The CDR3 loop is CASSASGQGTYEQYF.

The genes are TRBV11-2 and TRBJ2-5; the D call of TRBD1 rests on TCRdb alone, since no DNA is present to check it. From germline, CDR1 is SGHAT and CDR2 FQNNGV. The CDR3 covers 14 residues. The CDR3: CASSFARDQETQYF. Drawing the rest from reference TRBV11-2 and TRBJ2-5, the complete variable domain is EAGVAQSPRYKIIEKRQSVAFWCNPISGHATLYWYQQILGQGPKLLIQFQNNGVVDDSQLPKDRFSAERLKGVDSTLKIQPAKLEDSAVYLCASSFARDQETQYFGPGTRLLVL.

The chain joins TRBV5-1 to TRBJ2-3; the TRBD2 assignment by TCRdb is unverifiable without DNA. CDR3 length equals 15 residues. Per germline, CDR1 SGHRS and CDR2 YFSETQ. The CDR3: CASAELADQTDTQYF.

V is TRBV6-1 and J is TRBJ2-7; TCRdb's D call, TRBD2, is unchecked because there is no DNA. CDR3 length: 14 residues. Germline values: CDR1 MNHNS, CDR2 SASEGT. CDR3 region: CASMAGGRTGEQYF.

The V gene is TRBV28, the J gene TRBJ1-5. The CDR3 covers 16 residues. Per the germline V gene, CDR1 is MDHEN and CDR2 is SYDVKM. CDR3 loop: CASSFGGGTGNQPQHF. Supplemented by reference TRBV28 and TRBJ1-5, the full variable domain reads DVKVTQSSRYLVKRTGEKVFLECVQDMDHENMFWYRQDPGLGLRLIYFSYDVKMKEKGDIPEGYSVSREKKERFSLILESASTNQTSMYLCASSFGGGTGNQPQHFGDGTRLSIL.

The J gene is TRBJ2-3, the V gene TRBV12-3 or TRBV12-4; TCRdb calls TRBD2, which cannot be checked without DNA. CDR3 length equals 14 residues. The CDR3 is CASSRGGTTDTQYF.

J is TRBJ2-3 and V is TRBV5-4; without DNA, the TCRdb call of TRBD2 cannot be checked. This CDR3 is 12 amino acids long. Looked up from germline, CDR1 is SGHNT and CDR2 is YYREEE (reference sequence). CDR3 in amino acids: CASSYSRDTQYF.

V usage is TRBV11-2 and J usage is TRBJ2-5; the D gene TCRdb calls, TRBD1, cannot be checked with no DNA. The CDR3 covers 18 residues. Germline V gives CDR1 SGHAT, CDR2 FQNNGV. The CDR3 region is CASSLGLWGTGFGETQYF.

CDR3 protein: CASSNPREQYF. The rearrangement uses TRBV28 and TRBJ2-7; TCRdb reports TRBD2, a call that lacks DNA to check it against. This CDR3 spans 11 amino acids. Germline assignment: CDR1 MDHEN and CDR2 SYDVKM.

V usage is TRBV6-5 and J usage is TRBJ1-2; the D call of TRBD1 rests on TCRdb alone, since no DNA is present to check it. Germline lookup yields CDR1 MNHEY and CDR2 SVGAGI. CDR3 size: 13 residues. The CDR3: CASSYDRGYGYTF.

The genes are TRBV15 and TRBJ2-7; TCRdb gives TRBD1 as the D gene, but with no DNA this cannot be confirmed. This CDR3 region has 17 residues. The germline V gene encodes CDR1 LNHNV and CDR2 YYDKDF (reference sequence). CDR3 sequence: CATSRDVTGWSSYEQYF.

The chain joins TRBV7-2 to TRBJ1-1; TCRdb reports TRBD1, a call that lacks DNA to check it against. CDR1 and CDR2 from the germline V gene are SGHTA and FQGNSA. This CDR3 spans 14 amino acids. The CDR3 reads CASSQDRVNTEAFF.

This chain's CDR3 is CASSRRYGNQPQHF. The rearrangement links TRBV5-6 to TRBJ1-5. The CDR3 is 14 residues long. Germline V gives CDR1 SGHDT, CDR2 YYEEEE.

The V call is TRBV20-1, the J call TRBJ1-1; TCRdb indicates TRBD1, and absent DNA this call remains unverified. The germline V gene encodes CDR1 DFQATT and CDR2 SNEGSKA (reference sequence). The CDR3 spans 13 residues. This CDR3 reads CSARGQGDRAAFF.

The rearrangement links TRBV28 to TRBJ2-7; the TRBD1 assignment by TCRdb is unverifiable without DNA. CDR3 length equals 14 residues. Germline CDR1 MDHEN, CDR2 SYDVKM. CDR3 region: CASSRTGKGNEQYF.

The rearrangement joins TRBV7-2 to TRBJ2-3; TCRdb proposes TRBD2, but this gene call is untestable without DNA. The germline gives CDR1 SGHTA, CDR2 FQGNSA. There are 16 residues in the CDR3. The CDR3 sequence: CASSSDGGTSTDTQYF.

The chain has TRBV30 and TRBJ2-7; TCRdb designates TRBD2, a call that cannot be tested without DNA. CDR1 GTSNPN and CDR2 SVGIG come from the germline V gene (reference sequence). This CDR3 is built from 12 residues. CDR3 residues: CACSPAQYEQYF.

The chain is built from TRBV23-1 and TRBJ2-7; as DNA is missing, the TRBD1 call by TCRdb cannot be tested. TRBV23-1 is recorded as an ORF, its role being uncertain. CDR3 size: 13 residues. CDR3: CASSQGTDYEQYF.

This sequence joins TRBV5-1 and TRBJ1-1; the TRBD1 assignment by TCRdb is unverifiable without DNA. Germline assignment: CDR1 SGHRS and CDR2 YFSETQ. The CDR3 consists of 14 residues. This CDR3 reads CASSWTGFGTEAFF.

The chain carries TRBV7-3 and TRBJ1-6. This CDR3 region has 15 residues. From germline, CDR1 is SGHTA and CDR2 FQGTGA. The CDR3: CASSLRGDSGSPLHF. The complete variable domain, with remaining parts taken from reference TRBV7-3 and TRBJ1-6, reads GAGVSQTPSNKVTEKGKYVELRCDPISGHTALYWYRQSLGQGPEFLIYFQGTGAADDSGLPNDRFFAVRPEGSVSTLKIQRTERGDSAVYLCASSLRGDSGSPLHFGNGTRLTVT.

The chain has TRBV12-3 or TRBV12-4 and TRBJ2-4. The CDR3 is 14 residues long. CDR3 in amino acids: CASSTWERENIQYF.

The gene calls are TRBV18 and TRBJ1-6. CDR3 length equals 13 residues. Germline V gene sequence: CDR1 KGHSH, CDR2 LQKENI. The CDR3 loop reads CASSLHLGSPLHF.

The chain employs TRBV5-1 and TRBJ1-2; TCRdb's D gene call, TRBD1, goes unchecked for lack of DNA. The CDR3 length is 13 residues. Germline loops: CDR1 SGHRS, CDR2 YFSETQ. The CDR3 sequence: CASSAGTGLGYTF.

The gene calls are TRBV5-1 and TRBJ2-5. The length of the CDR3 is 14 residues. CDR1 is SGHRS and CDR2 is YFSETQ in the germline V gene. This CDR3 is CASSFTAEEETQYF.

V and J are TRBV28 and TRBJ1-6; TCRdb indicates TRBD1, and absent DNA this call remains unverified. Germline CDR1 and CDR2: MDHEN and SYDVKM. The CDR3 is 14 residues long. The CDR3 sequence: CASRTGTENSPLHF.